This TCR beta chain was obtained from a study of T cells after yellow fever vaccination. A single record per CDR3 protein comes from TCRdb applying MiXCR to the 5' RACE reads. The data contain more than 75,000 distinct CDR3 sequences, roughly 9% of them seen just once; the ten biggest clones take up roughly 17%. The CDR3 covers 13 residues. With 5 bases clipped from V and 3 bases from J, the junction kept 1 base outside the gene matches. Germline CDR1 and CDR2: LNHNV and YYDKDF (reference sequence). The sequenced sample was CD8+ T cells not binding an NS4B(214-222) dextramer, sorted from PBMCs, obtained less than 16 days after the first yellow fever vaccination. The origin of this receptor is a man between 18 and 35 years old who received the YFV17D yellow fever vaccine. V and J are TRBV15 and TRBJ2-1; 7 positions agree with TRBD1. The DNA of the CDR3 is TGTGCCACCAGCCGGGACAGCTACAATGAGCAGTTCTTC. Translated: CATSRDSYNEQFF.